This TCR beta chain was identified during a study of blood T cells in healthy people across ages. In its sample, this clonotype was seen many times. CDR1 and CDR2 (germline): SQVTM, ANQGSEA. The CDR3 contains 17 residues. Trimming removed 2 bases from V and 3 bases from J; junction bases left unmatched: 13. Each donor supplied approximately 10 milliliters of peripheral blood. Isolation of PBMCs gave at least 6.5 million cells per sample. A J-beta primer mix and a sample-barcoded 5' primer were used in a second PCR of about 7 to 11 cycles. TCRdb analysed the 5' RACE reads with MiXCR anew, one entry per CDR3 protein. This sample has approximately 1,100,000 distinct CDR3 sequences, with under 55% found just once.

V and J are TRBV29-1 and TRBJ2-3; 8 bases are a match to TRBD2. The sequencing sample was made of blood. This clonotype was obtained from a woman aged 55-69 years in good health. The CDR3 sequence is CSVESGGLAGATDTQYF. CDR3 in DNA: TGCAGCGTTGAATCGGGCGGGCTAGCGGGCGCGACAGATACGCAGTATTTT.